What follows are 31 T cell receptor beta chains derived from one specimen sequenced in a study of T cells in Graves' hyperthyroidism and ophthalmopathy. RNA transcripts served as the template for amplifying TCR beta CDR3 regions. HTBI primers were used for first-round RT-PCR of the TCR CDR3. TCRdb called the multiplex PCR reads again in MiXCR, with one record for every CDR3 protein. The table has some 300,000 distinct CDR3 sequences, 13% seen once; the top ten hold almost 8%. Sequenced material: blood. The receptors were gathered from a woman in her twenties or thirties with Graves' hyperthyroidism that later progressed to Graves' ophthalmopathy.

This clonotype was counted ten times or more. J is TRBJ1-1 and V is TRBV9, with a possible D match to TRBD1 (6 bases). CDR1 is SGDLS, CDR2 YYNGEE, per germline. CDR3 length equals 14 residues. V was cut by 0 bases and J by 4 bases, with 10 bases left in between. Written as DNA, the CDR3 is TGTGCCAGCAGCGTAGGAGGGGGAGGCACTGAAGCTTTCTTT. It encodes CASSVGGGGTEAFF. Together with reference TRBV9 and TRBJ1-1, the CDR3 gives the full variable domain: DSGVTQTPKHLITATGQRVTLRCSPRSGDLSVYWYQQSLDQGLQFLIQYYNGEERAKGNILERFSAQQFPDLHSELNLSSLELGDSALYFCASSVGGGGTEAFFGQGTRLTVV.

This clonotype has a handful of counts. This chain joins TRBV14 and TRBJ2-2, with D maybe TRBD2 (5 bases). The CDR3 covers 16 residues. CDR1 is SGHDN and CDR2 is FVKESK in the germline V gene. Trimming pared 3 bases from V and 8 bases from J, leaving 19 bases between. DNA of the CDR3: TGTGCCAGCAGCCAGAGGGCTTCGGGGTTACCGGGGGAGCTGTTTTTT. Translating it yields CASSQRASGLPGELFF.

This clonotype was counted ten times or more. The chain uses TRBV7-9 and TRBJ2-1; D possibly corresponds to TRBD2 (5 bases). Trimming shortened V by 3 bases and J by 5 bases, and 8 bases separated the two germline ends. Germline V gives CDR1 SEHNR, CDR2 FQNEAQ (reference sequence). CDR3 length equals 13 residues. CDR3: CASSFSADNEQFF. CDR3 sequence (DNA): TGTGCCAGCAGCTTTTCAGCGGACAATGAGCAGTTCTTC.

This clonotype was counted at least ten times. The chain combines TRBV18 with TRBJ1-4; TRBD1 might be the D (6 bases). V was shortened by 4 bases and J by 2 bases, with 14 bases between the two germline ends. CDR3 length: 16 residues. CDR1 KGHSH and CDR2 LQKENI come from the germline V gene. The CDR3 sequence is CASSLNQGTTNEKLFF. CDR3 nucleotides: TGTGCCAGCTCACTTAACCAGGGGACCACTAATGAAAAACTGTTTTTT.

This clonotype showed up just a few times. The rearrangement uses TRBV3-1 and TRBJ1-6, with D unresolved. The CDR3 consists of 13 residues. Trimming removed 1 base from V and 10 bases from J, with 8 bases in between. Germline lookup yields CDR1 LGHDT and CDR2 YNNKEL (reference sequence). The CDR3 region is CASSQGYESPLHF. The CDR3 region has the DNA TGTGCCAGCAGCCAAGGTTACGAGTCACCCCTCCACTTT.

Concerning this clonotype: The CDR3 does not close with the conserved phenylalanine or tryptophan, likely indicating a read error. The chain links TRBV6-2 or TRBV6-3 to TRBJ1-2; no clear D gene. This CDR3 region has 14 residues. Trimming took off 2 bases at V and 1 base at J, with 8 bases between the two ends. Germline CDR1 and CDR2: MNHEY and SVGEGT. CDR3 nucleotides: TGTGCCAGCAGTTACATCACGAGTAACTATGGCTACACCCTC. It specifies CASSYITSNYGYTL.

This clonotype has ten or more counts. The chain recombines TRBV6-2 or TRBV6-3 with TRBJ2-7, with 9 bases aligning to TRBD2. The trim removed 4 bases at V and 1 base at J, leaving 11 bases unmatched. This CDR3 comprises 17 residues. Germline V CDR1 and CDR2: MNHEY, SVGEGT. The CDR3 DNA follows: TGTGCCAGCAGTTTCACCATAGCGGGAGTCCGTTCCTACGAGCAGTACTTC. This sequence encodes CASSFTIAGVRSYEQYF.

This clonotype was seen many times. V and J are TRBV20-1 and TRBJ2-7, with TRBD2 matching over 15 bases. The V gene's germline CDR1 is DFQATT and CDR2 SNEGSKA (reference sequence). The J segment lost 1 base and the V segment lost 1 base, leaving 2 bases of the junction unmatched. The CDR3 has 16 amino acids. The CDR3 protein is CSARGTSGRVSYEQYF. The CDR3 DNA reads TGCAGTGCTAGAGGGACTAGCGGGAGGGTGTCCTACGAGCAGTACTTC.

This clonotype has at least ten counts. This sequence joins TRBV30 and TRBJ2-5, with 10 bases identical to TRBD2. CDR3 length: 15 amino acids. Germline values: CDR1 GTSNPN, CDR2 SVGIG (reference sequence). J lost 1 base, V lost 4 bases, and 6 bases had no gene match. CDR3 DNA sequence: TGTGCCTGGAACTCCGGACTAGCGGTCCAAGAGACCCAGTACTTC. Protein: CAWNSGLAVQETQYF.

This clonotype showed up many times. The chain recombines TRBV25-1 with TRBJ2-1, with TRBD2 as a possible D gene (5 bases). Trimming shortened V by 0 bases and J by 4 bases, and 7 bases separated the two germline ends. The germline gives CDR1 MGHDK, CDR2 SYGVNS. CDR3 length equals 14 residues. The CDR3 region is CASSEYRGYNEQFF. The CDR3 bases are TGTGCCAGCAGTGAATATAGAGGGTACAATGAGCAGTTCTTC.

This clonotype was detected only a few times. The V gene is TRBV6-1, the J gene TRBJ2-2; D not certain. This CDR3 comprises 14 residues. V was pared by 7 bases and J by 0 bases, with 9 bases between. Germline V gene data show CDR1 as MNHNS and CDR2 as SASEGT. The CDR3 loop is CASISPANTGELFF. The CDR3 DNA is TGTGCCAGCATCTCCCCGGCGAACACCGGGGAGCTGTTTTTT.

This clonotype was counted ten times or more. The rearrangement links TRBV6-1 to TRBJ2-4; D gene uncertain. The CDR3 runs 13 residues. Germline V lookup: CDR1 MNHNS, CDR2 SASEGT. V was shortened by 11 bases and J by 0 bases, with 11 bases between the two germline ends. Here the CDR3 reads CAASGVAKNIQYF. In DNA form, the CDR3 reads TGTGCCGCGTCTGGGGTAGCCAAAAACATTCAGTACTTC.

This clonotype was seen ten or more times. The chain recombines TRBV2 with TRBJ2-3; D ambiguous. Trimming took 9 bases from V and 7 from J, leaving 20 bases between them. The CDR3 has 14 amino acids. Germline CDR1 reads SNHLY; CDR2 reads FYNNEI. CDR3 amino acids: CARGGRIQFNTQYF. The DNA for the CDR3 is TGTGCCAGGGGCGGACGGATACAATTTAATACGCAGTATTTT.

This chain uses TRBV13 with TRBJ2-3; 7 positions agree with TRBD2. The V gene end was trimmed by 5 bases and the J gene end by 3 bases; junction bases not matched to a gene: 8. CDR1 PRHDT and CDR2 FYEKMQ come from the germline V gene (reference sequence). The CDR3 sequence is 15 residues long. For the CDR3, the DNA is TGTGCCAGCAGCCCTAGGGAGGGAGGGACAGATACGCAGTATTTT. It encodes CASSPREGGTDTQYF. The whole variable domain, remainder taken from reference TRBV13 and TRBJ2-3, is AAGVIQSPRHLIKEKRETATLKCYPIPRHDTVYWYQQGPGQDPQFLISFYEKMQSDKGSIPDRFSAQQFSDYHSELNMSSLELGDSALYFCASSPREGGTDTQYFGPGTRLTVL.

V is TRBV11-2 and J is TRBJ2-5, with TRBD2 identical over 7 bases. V gave up 0 bases and J gave up 5 bases; unmatched junction bases: 6. The CDR3 is 15 residues long. Per the germline V gene, CDR1 is SGHAT and CDR2 is FQNNGV. The chain's CDR3 is CASSLEAGGGETQYF. CDR3 DNA: TGTGCCAGCAGCTTAGAGGCCGGGGGAGGGGAGACCCAGTACTTC.

This clonotype has ten or more counts. The chain is built from TRBV4-1 and TRBJ2-5; tentative D call: TRBD1 (5 bases). V was cut by 3 bases and J by 2 bases, with 13 bases left in between. The CDR3 consists of 15 residues. Per the germline V gene, CDR1 is MGHRA and CDR2 is YSYEKL. CDR3 in amino acids: CASSQSAGWQETQYF. In DNA form, the CDR3 reads TGCGCCAGCAGCCAGAGCGCAGGGTGGCAAGAGACCCAGTACTTC.

The chain couples TRBV12-3 or TRBV12-4 to TRBJ1-4; D remains ambiguous. The length of the CDR3 is 17 residues. The V and J ends lost 3 bases and 6 bases respectively, with 20 bases between them. The CDR3 here is CASSFATRRPLDEKLFF. The CDR3 DNA reads TGTGCCAGCAGTTTCGCTACCCGGCGCCCCTTGGATGAAAAACTGTTTTTT.

The V gene is TRBV19, the J gene TRBJ2-6; D remains ambiguous. V lost 6 bases and J 2 bases, leaving 8 bases between the germline ends. The CDR3 runs to 14 residues. Germline loops: CDR1 LNHDA, CDR2 SQIVND (reference sequence). CDR3 bases: TGTGCCAGTAGCTCTTTACCTGGGGCCAACGTCCTGACTTTC. Residues: CASSSLPGANVLTF.

The V gene is TRBV19, the J gene TRBJ2-7; 7 bases are a match to TRBD1. The CDR3 length is 16 residues. The trim removed 0 bases at V and 3 bases at J, leaving 8 bases unmatched. The V gene's germline CDR1 is LNHDA and CDR2 SQIVND (reference sequence). The CDR3 sequence: CASSIDQGTVLYEQYF. The CDR3 region has the DNA TGTGCCAGTAGTATAGATCAGGGGACAGTCCTCTACGAGCAGTACTTC.

Remarks on this clonotype: A much larger clone lies one base from this, so it may be a read error. The gene calls are TRBV6-2 or TRBV6-3 and TRBJ2-1; 11 nucleotides align to TRBD2. This CDR3 region has 15 residues. Germline CDR1 reads MNHEY; CDR2 reads SVGEGT. The V and J ends lost 8 bases and 5 bases, in that order; junction bases with no gene match: 8. CDR3 region: CASVAGTSGHNEQFF. The DNA of the CDR3 is TGTGCCAGCGTTGCCGGGACTAGCGGACACAATGAGCAGTTCTTC.

This clonotype was seen at least ten times. The V and J genes are TRBV11-2 and TRBJ1-6; TRBD1 aligns across 7 bases. This CDR3 spans 16 amino acids. The J segment lost 9 bases and the V segment lost 1 base, leaving 9 bases of the junction unmatched. The germline V gene encodes CDR1 SGHAT and CDR2 FQNNGV. The chain's CDR3 is CASSLVAGGGGSPLHF. The CDR3 nucleotides are TGTGCCAGCAGCTTAGTCGCAGGGGGGGGTGGTTCACCCCTCCACTTT.

This CDR3 is CASSVTPGQEMNEQFF. Here the CDR3 DNA reads TGTGCCAGCAGCGTTACCCCGGGACAGGAGATGAATGAGCAGTTCTTC. The chain has TRBV9 and TRBJ2-1, with 8 bases aligning to TRBD1. V gave up 2 bases and J gave up 7 bases; unmatched junction bases: 11. This CDR3 is built from 16 residues. The V gene's germline CDR1 is SGDLS and CDR2 YYNGEE.

This clonotype was observed many times. This CDR3 is CASRTGTGNEKLFF. CDR3 nucleotide sequence: TGTGCCAGCAGAACCGGGACAGGGAATGAAAAACTGTTTTTT. This chain connects TRBV6-1 to TRBJ1-4, with TRBD1 matching over 9 bases. CDR1 is MNHNS and CDR2 is SASEGT in the germline V gene. Trimming at V came to 6 bases and at J to 5 bases, leaving 4 bases not matched to a gene. The CDR3 spans 14 residues.

This clonotype was seen at least ten times. The chain joins TRBV7-6 to TRBJ1-1, with a tentative D call TRBD1 (5 bases). CDR3 length equals 15 residues. Per germline, CDR1 SGHVS and CDR2 FNYEAQ. Trimming stripped 1 base from V and 0 bases from J, with 9 bases between. The CDR3 DNA sequence: TGTGCCAGCAGCTTAGAAACAGGAATGAACACTGAAGCTTTCTTT. Amino acids: CASSLETGMNTEAFF.

This chain links TRBV5-6 with TRBJ2-7; no clear D. Deletions cut 3 bases from V and 3 bases from J, with 7 bases between. Per the germline V gene, CDR1 is SGHDT and CDR2 is YYEEEE. This CDR3 has 12 amino acids. CDR3 sequence (DNA): TGTGCCAGCAGCTATGTGGGCTACGAGCAGTACTTC. It yields the protein CASSYVGYEQYF.

This sequence joins TRBV6-2 or TRBV6-3 and TRBJ2-7; the D gene could be TRBD1 or TRBD2 (5 bases each). V was shortened by 5 bases and J by 4 bases, with 21 bases between the two germline ends. This CDR3 has 16 residues. Germline-derived CDR1 and CDR2 are MNHEY and SVGEGT. CDR3 bases: TGTGCCAGCAGTAACCATTTGGGAGAGGGGCAATACGAGCAGTACTTC. Translating it yields CASSNHLGEGQYEQYF.

Ten or more counts support this clonotype. The chain is built from TRBV12-3 or TRBV12-4 and TRBJ2-1, with a tentative D call TRBD2 (6 bases). V was clipped by 3 bases and J by 5 bases, with 11 bases between them. The CDR3 is made up of 14 amino acids. CDR3 loop: CASSFHGTDNEQFF. The CDR3 DNA follows: TGTGCCAGCAGTTTTCATGGGACTGACAATGAGCAGTTCTTC.

This clonotype was observed at least ten times. The chain joins TRBV3-1 to TRBJ2-7; unclear D gene. V was shortened by 1 base and J by 8 bases, with 6 bases between the two germline ends. This CDR3 has 11 amino acids. The germline V gene has CDR1 LGHDT and CDR2 YNNKEL (reference sequence). In nucleotides, the CDR3 is TGTGCCAGCAGCCAAGGCGTCAAGCAGTACTTC. Protein sequence: CASSQGVKQYF.

The chain combines TRBV20-1 with TRBJ1-1; the D is unclear. The germline gives CDR1 DFQATT, CDR2 SNEGSKA (reference sequence). This CDR3 is built from 14 residues. V shed 5 bases and J shed 0 bases, with 13 bases lying between them. In DNA form, the CDR3 reads TGCAGTGCTGCGCCCGGGTGGGTGAACACTGAAGCTTTCTTT. Translated, it gives CSAAPGWVNTEAFF.

This clonotype was seen many times. The rearrangement links TRBV7-3 to TRBJ1-1; D uncertain. This CDR3 spans 14 amino acids. Trimming cost V 4 bases and J 6 bases, with 15 bases left between them. Germline V gene lookup returns CDR1 SGHTA and CDR2 FQGTGA. CDR3 sequence reads: CASSSTRSSAEAFF. For the CDR3, the DNA is TGTGCCAGCAGCTCGACACGGTCTAGCGCTGAAGCTTTCTTT.

In this sample, this clonotype turned up many times. The V gene is TRBV29-1, the J gene TRBJ2-5, with TRBD1 matching 9 bases. Germline loops: CDR1 SQVTM, CDR2 ANQGSEA. CDR3 length: 13 amino acids. The V segment lost 5 bases and the J segment 5 bases; nucleotides outside the gene matches: 6. CDR3 sequence (DNA): TGCAGCGTTCTACAGGGGGCTGCGGAGACCCAGTACTTC. Its protein is CSVLQGAAETQYF.